This TCR beta chain was sequenced for a study of shared clonotypes between healthy human individuals. Assay: immunoSEQ multiplex PCR; the TCRdb copy retains only in-frame clones and omits some. The sample lists about 510,000 clones; 79% were seen once. The CDR3 spans 13 residues. J lost 2 bases, V lost 2 bases, and 0 bases had no gene match. Germline CDR1 SGHVS, CDR2 FQNEAQ. This TCR was sampled from a woman in her thirties or forties in good health. Some clones in this sample may be carry-over from other donors' samples. Input material: PBMCs. V and J are TRBV7-8 and TRBJ2-7, with 7 bases aligning to TRBD1. CDR3 sequence (DNA): TGTGCCAGCAGCTTACAGGGGGCCTACGAGCAGTACTTC. It specifies CASSLQGAYEQYF.